The clone carrying this T cell receptor beta chain showed up just once. Its target is not known. CDR1 and CDR2 from the germline V gene are SGHNT and YYREEE (reference sequence). The CDR3 is 17 amino acids. Trimming took 4 bases from V and 1 from J, leaving 18 bases between them. The entry originates in a study of shared clonotypes between healthy human individuals. Study as a whole: Each donor contributed plates that comprised three CD4 naive, three CD4 memory, two CD8 naive and one CD8 memory.

Assay runs were performed at deep level. TCRdb keeps only in-frame clones here, not all; method: immunoSEQ multiplex PCR. The sample holds fewer than 2.5 million clones, 93% seen once. Study-level points and caveats: Around 5.4% of naive CD4 clonotypes were common to a few donors. In general, naive subsets displayed greater estimated richness than memory subsets did.

Sequencing used naive CD4+ T cells from PBMCs. Described subset: CD45RA+ positively selected. The chain is built from TRBV5-4 and TRBJ2-1; the D gene is possibly TRBD2 (5 bases). This TCR was recovered from a man between 18 and 35 years old in good health. Some clones in this sample may be carry-over from other donors' samples. CDR3 amino acids: CASSGGGGRPSYNEQFF. The CDR3 DNA reads TGTGCCAGCAGCGGAGGAGGTGGGCGTCCGTCCTACAATGAGCAGTTCTTC. Full variable domain (rest looked up from reference TRBV5-4 and TRBJ2-1): ETGVTQSPTHLIKTRGQQVTLRCSSQSGHNTVSWYQQALGQGPQFIFQYYREEENGRGNFPPRFSGLQFPNYSSELNVNALELDDSALYLCASSGGGGRPSYNEQFFGPGTRLTVL.